Presented here are 24 T cell receptor beta chains from one specimen sequenced in a study of beta chain features in type 1 diabetes. Isolated RNA was reverse transcribed in full, so expressed TCRB transcripts were sequenced. The assay was immunoSEQ multiplex PCR, and TCRdb's table has in-frame clones only and misses some. This sample has fewer than 650,000 clones, with roughly a sixth found just once. The sample taken for sequencing was naive CD4+ T cells from blood. The receptors were gathered from a man aged 18 to 30 in good health.

The CDR3 reads CAGTGGANYGYTF. CDR3 DNA sequence: TGTGCCGGGACAGGGGGCGCCAACTATGGCTACACCTTC. The chain employs TRBV28 and TRBJ1-2, with 12 positions matching TRBD1. The V gene end was trimmed by 11 bases and the J gene end by 2 bases; junction bases not matched to a gene: 3. CDR3 length: 13 residues. The germline gives CDR1 MDHEN, CDR2 SYDVKM.

The rearrangement links TRBV6-1 to TRBJ2-7, with TRBD1 matching 10 bases. The length of the CDR3 is 15 residues. The germline CDR1 and CDR2 sequences are MNHNS and SASEGT. V was pared by 8 bases and J by 0 bases, with 7 bases of the junction left unmatched. The CDR3 coding sequence is TGTGCCAGCGCTGGACAGGGGGTGAGCTCCTACGAGCAGTACTTC. It specifies CASAGQGVSSYEQYF.

This chain links TRBV28 with TRBJ2-7; D gene unclear. Germline V CDR1 and CDR2: MDHEN, SYDVKM. V lost 5 bases and J lost 0, with 14 bases in between. This CDR3 is 15 amino acids long. The CDR3 bases are TGTGCCAGCAGTGCTAAGGGCAGACTCTCCTACGAGCAGTACTTC. The encoded protein is CASSAKGRLSYEQYF.

The chain employs TRBV9 and TRBJ2-1; TRBD2 matches at 9 bases. Germline V gene data show CDR1 as SGDLS and CDR2 as YYNGEE. The CDR3 is 15 residues long. Unmatched junction bases numbered 5, after V lost 0 bases and J lost 7 bases. The CDR3 reads CASSVVSGGPNEQFF. The CDR3 DNA follows: TGTGCCAGCAGCGTAGTTAGCGGGGGCCCAAATGAGCAGTTCTTC. Together with reference TRBV9 and TRBJ2-1, the CDR3 gives the full variable domain: DSGVTQTPKHLITATGQRVTLRCSPRSGDLSVYWYQQSLDQGLQFLIQYYNGEERAKGNILERFSAQQFPDLHSELNLSSLELGDSALYFCASSVVSGGPNEQFFGPGTRLTVL.

With respect to this clone: Distinct nucleotide sequences in the sample also encode this CDR3. The genes are TRBV7-2 and TRBJ1-1, with D possibly TRBD1 on 5 matching bases. Germline CDR1 and CDR2: SGHTA and FQGNSA. The CDR3 contains 14 residues. V was shortened by 5 bases and J by 0 bases, with 10 bases between the two germline ends. The CDR3 DNA reads as TGTGCCAGCAGCCCTAGACAGATGAACACTGAAGCTTTCTTT. This translates into CASSPRQMNTEAFF.

The rearrangement links TRBV18 to TRBJ1-1, with a weak D call TRBD1 (5 bases). The V end lost 1 base, the J end lost 3 bases, and 9 bases lay between the germline ends. Germline V gene sequence: CDR1 KGHSH, CDR2 LQKENI. This CDR3 spans 14 amino acids. The CDR3 is CASSPLGGDTEAFF. DNA of the CDR3: TGTGCCAGCTCACCACTGGGAGGGGACACTGAAGCTTTCTTT. Combining the CDR3 with reference TRBV18 and TRBJ1-1 gives the whole variable domain NAGVMQNPRHLVRRRGQEARLRCSPMKGHSHVYWYRQLPEEGLKFMVYLQKENIIDESGMPKERFSAEFPKEGPSILRIQQVVRGDSAAYFCASSPLGGDTEAFFGQGTRLTVV.

CDR3 sequence (DNA): TGTGCCAGCAATCGCCGAGGGACTAGGGGTGACGAGCAGTACTTC. Amino acids: CASNRRGTRGDEQYF. This chain uses TRBV9 with TRBJ2-7; 8 nucleotides line up with TRBD2. CDR3 size: 15 residues. Germline lookup yields CDR1 SGDLS and CDR2 YYNGEE. V shed 6 bases, J shed 5 bases, and the junction held 13 bases outside the gene matches. Full variable domain (missing parts from reference TRBV9 and TRBJ2-7): DSGVTQTPKHLITATGQRVTLRCSPRSGDLSVYWYQQSLDQGLQFLIQYYNGEERAKGNILERFSAQQFPDLHSELNLSSLELGDSALYFCASNRRGTRGDEQYFGPGTRLTVT.

This chain connects TRBV18 to TRBJ2-7, with 10 nucleotides matching TRBD2. Germline V gene lookup returns CDR1 KGHSH and CDR2 LQKENI. The CDR3 runs to 15 residues. The ends lost 2 bases at V and 1 base at J; junction bases unmatched: 2. CDR3 protein: CASSPLLAGSYEQYF. The CDR3 nucleotides are TGTGCCAGCTCACCATTACTAGCGGGATCCTACGAGCAGTACTTC.

The chain recombines TRBV7-8 with TRBJ2-1, with D uncertain. The V gene lost 6 bases and the J gene lost 4 bases, with 19 bases spanning the gap. This CDR3 comprises 16 residues. CDR1 and CDR2 (germline): SGHVS, FQNEAQ. The CDR3 region is CASRTLSLSVYNEQFF. In nucleotides, the CDR3 is TGTGCCAGCAGAACCCTTAGTCTTTCCGTGTACAATGAGCAGTTCTTC.

This chain connects TRBV9 to TRBJ1-2; D ambiguous. Trimming pared 4 bases from V and 7 bases from J, leaving 23 bases between. Germline V gene data show CDR1 as SGDLS and CDR2 as YYNGEE. This CDR3 region has 16 residues. The CDR3 nucleotides are TGTGCCAGCAGCCCTCACCGGCCGGGGAGGACCATTGGCTACACCTTC. Residues: CASSPHRPGRTIGYTF.

The chain links TRBV7-2 to TRBJ2-5; D not resolved. The CDR3 totals 11 residues. Germline V gives CDR1 SGHTA, CDR2 FQGNSA. Trimming took 1 base from V and 7 from J, leaving 4 bases between them. The CDR3 loop reads CASSLVVTQYF. The CDR3 DNA is TGTGCCAGCAGCTTAGTGGTGACCCAGTACTTC.

The rearrangement links TRBV9 to TRBJ2-5, with D possibly matching TRBD1 (5 bases). Trimming shortened V by 3 bases and J by 5 bases, and 14 bases separated the two germline ends. Germline assignment: CDR1 SGDLS and CDR2 YYNGEE. The CDR3 extends over 14 amino acids. DNA of the CDR3: TGTGCCAGCAGCGGACAGCCAGATGGGGAGACCCAGTACTTC. Its translation: CASSGQPDGETQYF.

This clone was seen a handful of times. The CDR3 protein is CASSPRDSMNTEAFF. In nucleotides, the CDR3 is TGTGCCAGCAGCCCCCGGGACAGCATGAACACTGAAGCTTTCTTT. This chain uses TRBV4-2 with TRBJ1-1; 7 bases are shared with TRBD1. Germline CDR1 LGHNA, CDR2 YNFKEQ. The CDR3 extends over 15 amino acids. V was pared by 4 bases and J by 0 bases, with 5 bases of the junction left unmatched.

The chain employs TRBV18 and TRBJ1-2; D may be TRBD1 (6 bases). This CDR3 has 13 amino acids. Trimming took off 5 bases at V and 8 bases at J, with 15 bases between the two ends. Germline V CDR1 and CDR2: KGHSH, LQKENI. The CDR3 loop is CASSKDRAGGYTF. CDR3 in DNA: TGTGCCAGCTCAAAGGACAGAGCTGGCGGCTACACCTTC.

The CDR3 coding sequence is TGTGCCAGCAGCTCCACGGACAGGGGTGGAAAGACCCAGTACTTC. Amino acid sequence: CASSSTDRGGKTQYF. The V and J genes are TRBV11-1 and TRBJ2-5; 9 bases match TRBD1. This CDR3 comprises 15 residues. V was clipped by 4 bases and J by 6 bases; unmatched bases: 9. Germline loops: CDR1 SGHAT, CDR2 FQDESV (reference sequence).

The chain links TRBV5-1 to TRBJ1-5, with no clear D. This CDR3 spans 15 amino acids. Germline CDR1 and CDR2: SGHRS and YFSETQ. With 0 bases removed from V and 2 bases from J, the gap between germline ends came to 9 bases. This chain's CDR3 is CASSLGANGNQPQHF. CDR3 nucleotides: TGCGCCAGCAGCTTGGGAGCTAACGGCAATCAGCCCCAGCATTTT.

The chain is built from TRBV5-4 and TRBJ2-7; 8 bases agree with TRBD1. There are 15 residues in the CDR3. The germline gives CDR1 SGHNT, CDR2 YYREEE (reference sequence). Trimming removed 2 bases from V and 3 bases from J; junction bases left unmatched: 7. The CDR3 coding sequence is TGTGCCAGCAGCTTTCCGGGACAGGAGAACTACGAGCAGTACTTC. Translating gives CASSFPGQENYEQYF.

This clone was seen a few times. The V and J genes are TRBV18 and TRBJ1-3; TRBD1 might be the D (5 bases). V was clipped by 3 bases and J by 0 bases, with 9 bases between them. Per germline, CDR1 KGHSH and CDR2 LQKENI. This CDR3 region has 15 residues. CDR3 coding DNA: TGTGCCAGCTCACCGCGACAGAGCTCTGGAAACACCATATATTTT. Translation: CASSPRQSSGNTIYF.

This clone was seen a few times. The chain links TRBV28 to TRBJ1-1; a weak D match, TRBD1 (6 bases). The V and J ends lost 5 bases and 6 bases respectively, with 19 bases between them. Per germline, CDR1 MDHEN and CDR2 SYDVKM. There are 15 residues in the CDR3. The CDR3 nucleotides are TGTGCCAGCAGTCGGACCGGGACAAGAGGGGCTGAAGCTTTCTTT. It translates to CASSRTGTRGAEAFF.

This clone has only a few counts. The rearrangement links TRBV6-5 to TRBJ2-3; no clear D. The germline V gene encodes CDR1 MNHEY and CDR2 SVGAGI. V lost 8 bases and J lost 0, with 9 bases in between. The CDR3 has 13 amino acids. This chain's CDR3 is CASLSLSTDTQYF. DNA of the CDR3: TGTGCCAGCCTTAGTTTGAGCACAGATACGCAGTATTTT.

The chain is built from TRBV19 and TRBJ1-5; TRBD1 matches 9 bases. With V trimmed by 8 bases and J by 6 bases, 8 bases remained unmatched. This CDR3 has 14 residues. CDR1 LNHDA and CDR2 SQIVND come from the germline V gene (reference sequence). The CDR3: CASGLGTGFQPQHF. The CDR3 DNA reads as TGTGCCAGTGGCCTCGGGACAGGGTTTCAGCCCCAGCATTTT.

V is TRBV7-9 and J is TRBJ2-7; 10 bases map to TRBD1. V dropped 0 bases and J dropped 2; count of bases not matched to a gene: 4. In germline, CDR1 is SEHNR, CDR2 FQNEAQ (reference sequence). This CDR3 spans 16 amino acids. In nucleotides, the CDR3 is TGTGCCAGCAGCTTAGCTGGGACAGGGGCGACCTACGAGCAGTACTTC. It translates to CASSLAGTGATYEQYF.

This sequence joins TRBV27 and TRBJ2-2; D perhaps matches TRBD1 (6 bases). V lost 4 bases and J lost 6, with 15 bases in between. Germline V gene sequence: CDR1 MNHEY, CDR2 SMNVEV (reference sequence). This CDR3 is 15 amino acids long. CDR3 coding DNA: TGTGCCAGCAGTTCCCAGGGGATAGGGGCCGGGGAGCTGTTTTTT. Its translation is CASSSQGIGAGELFF.

This clone has a handful of counts. In DNA, the CDR3 is TGTGCCAGCAGTCCCGACAGGTTTCAGCCCCAGCATTTT. It yields the protein CASSPDRFQPQHF. The chain couples TRBV6-5 to TRBJ1-5; D possibly corresponds to TRBD1 (6 bases). The CDR3 length is 13 residues. With 5 bases removed from V and 6 bases from J, the gap between germline ends came to 11 bases. The V gene's germline CDR1 is MNHEY and CDR2 SVGAGI.